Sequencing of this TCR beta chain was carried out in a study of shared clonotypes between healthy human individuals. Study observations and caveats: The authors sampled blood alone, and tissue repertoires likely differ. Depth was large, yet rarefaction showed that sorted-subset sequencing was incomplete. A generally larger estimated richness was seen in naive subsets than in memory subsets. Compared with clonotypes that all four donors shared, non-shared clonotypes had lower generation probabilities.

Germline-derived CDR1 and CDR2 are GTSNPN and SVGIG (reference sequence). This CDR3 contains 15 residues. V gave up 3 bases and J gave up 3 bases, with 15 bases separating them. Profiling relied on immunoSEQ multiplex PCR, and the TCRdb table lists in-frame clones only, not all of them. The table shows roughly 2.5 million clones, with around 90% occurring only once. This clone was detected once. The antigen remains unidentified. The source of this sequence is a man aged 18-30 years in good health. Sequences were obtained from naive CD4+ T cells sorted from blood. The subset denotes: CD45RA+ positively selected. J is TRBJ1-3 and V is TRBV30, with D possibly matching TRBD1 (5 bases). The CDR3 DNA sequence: TGTGCCTGGAGCCTCGGCAGGGCGGTTGGAAACACCATATATTTT. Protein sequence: CAWSLGRAVGNTIYF.